These 2 T cell receptor beta chains were sequenced from one sample in a study of T cell responses to AZD1222 COVID-19 vaccine. The assay was immunoSEQ multiplex PCR, and TCRdb's table has in-frame clones only and misses some. This table has roughly 130,000 clones, 88% appearing once. Specimen: peripheral blood, collected on day 0 of MenACWY control vaccination. Receptor source: an adult in good health.

This clone was recorded only once. The rearrangement joins TRBV6-5 to TRBJ2-2; 7 bases line up with TRBD2. This CDR3 has 13 amino acids. The germline V gene encodes CDR1 MNHEY and CDR2 SVGAGI. The ends lost 5 bases at V and 5 bases at J; junction bases unmatched: 2. The CDR3 spells CASSQLATGELFF. The CDR3 nucleotides read TGTGCCAGCAGTCAACTAGCGACCGGGGAGCTGTTTTTT.

This chain uses TRBV27 with TRBJ2-1; TRBD2 agrees at 13 bases. Unmatched junction bases numbered 4, after V lost 2 bases and J lost 9 bases. The CDR3 consists of 15 residues. CDR1 and CDR2 from the germline V gene are MNHEY and SMNVEV (reference sequence). This CDR3 reads CASSLTSGRAGEQFF. The CDR3 DNA is TGTGCCAGCAGTTTAACTAGCGGGAGGGCCGGTGAGCAGTTCTTC.